A single sample gave rise to the 28 T cell receptor beta chains below, sequenced in a study of neurological immune-mediated disorders. TCRdb re-called the 5' RACE reads with MiXCR, one entry per CDR3 protein. Of about 62,000 distinct CDR3 sequences in the sample, about 4% were seen once. Sequenced material: PBMCs. These receptors were collected from a woman in her forties or fifties with multiple sclerosis.

This clonotype was found many times. The gene calls are TRBV11-1 and TRBJ2-4, with D possibly being TRBD2 (6 bases). The germline V gene has CDR1 SGHAT and CDR2 FQDESV (reference sequence). This CDR3 has 13 amino acids. Trimming left V 3 bases short and J 8 bases short, with 11 bases between. For the CDR3, the DNA is TGTGCCAGCAGCTTGGGACTCCAGGACATTCAGTACTTC. Residues: CASSLGLQDIQYF.

This clonotype was recorded many times. V and J are TRBV6-2 or TRBV6-3 and TRBJ1-2; 9 nucleotides align to TRBD1. Trimming cost V 8 bases and J 6 bases; bases outside gene matches: 10. CDR1 and CDR2 from the germline V gene are MNHEY and SVGEGT. CDR3 length: 14 amino acids. In DNA, the CDR3 is TGTGCCAGCTCTCCAGGAAACAGGGGGCATGGCTACACCTTC. The encoded protein is CASSPGNRGHGYTF.

This clonotype showed up many times. This chain connects TRBV2 to TRBJ1-2; D not resolved. V lost 6 bases, J lost 8 bases, and 19 bases lay in between. The CDR3 has 14 amino acids. CDR1 and CDR2 from the germline V gene are SNHLY and FYNNEI. In DNA form, the CDR3 reads TGTGCCAGCAGGGTTGGGGAAAAAGGCCCAGGCTACACCTTC. Its translation is CASRVGEKGPGYTF. Supplemented by reference TRBV2 and TRBJ1-2, the full variable domain reads EPEVTQTPSHQVTQMGQEVILRCVPISNHLYFYWYRQILGQKVEFLVSFYNNEISEKSEIFDDQFSVERPDGSNFTLKIRSTKLEDSAMYFCASRVGEKGPGYTFGSGTRLTVV.

At least ten counts were recorded for this clonotype. The chain employs TRBV24-1 and TRBJ2-3; D is undetermined. This CDR3 is built from 15 residues. Trimming cost V 4 bases and J 4 bases, with 14 bases left between them. The germline V gene has CDR1 KGHDR and CDR2 SFDVKD. The CDR3 DNA reads as TGTGCCACCAGTGACCCTGGTCGGGCGGCAGATACGCAGTATTTT. Translating gives CATSDPGRAADTQYF.

This clonotype was counted ten times or more. The genes are TRBV20-1 and TRBJ2-1; D ambiguous. Deletions cut 2 bases from V and 2 bases from J, with 7 bases between. CDR1 and CDR2 (germline): DFQATT, SNEGSKA (reference sequence). The CDR3 covers 13 residues. In DNA form, the CDR3 reads TGCAGTGCTAGACTGAGGACCTACAATGAGCAGTTCTTC. Its translation: CSARLRTYNEQFF.

This clonotype has a handful of counts. The junction does not match germline at one end; this may be a read error. The rearrangement uses TRBV20-1 and TRBJ1-5; possibly TRBD1 for D (5 bases). The CDR3 covers 15 residues. Germline V gene sequence: CDR1 DFQATT, CDR2 SNEGSKA (reference sequence). CDR3 protein: CSARGGALNHQPQNF. The CDR3, as DNA: TGCAGTGCTAGAGGCGGGGCCCTTAATCATCAGCCCCAGAATTTT.

This clonotype was observed many times. This chain connects TRBV5-1 to TRBJ2-5; D gene uncertain. The germline CDR1 and CDR2 sequences are SGHRS and YFSETQ. The ends were cut back, 0 bases at V and 2 bases at J, with 11 bases in the middle. The CDR3 is 15 amino acids. DNA for the CDR3: TGCGCCAGCAGCTTGGATGGAGCAGCACAAGAGACCCAGTACTTC. Translation: CASSLDGAAQETQYF. Full variable domain (outside the CDR3, taken from reference TRBV5-1 and TRBJ2-5): KAGVTQTPRYLIKTRGQQVTLSCSPISGHRSVSWYQQTPGQGLQFLFEYFSETQRNKGNFPGRFSGRQFSNSRSEMNVSTLELGDSALYLCASSLDGAAQETQYFGPGTRLLVL.

This clonotype was seen repeatedly, ten times or more. The V gene is TRBV5-1, the J gene TRBJ2-7; D may be TRBD1 (5 bases). This CDR3 has 13 residues. The V and J ends lost 2 bases and 6 bases respectively, with 12 bases between them. Germline loops: CDR1 SGHRS, CDR2 YFSETQ. The CDR3 loop is CASSLPQGSEQYF. CDR3 nucleotides: TGCGCCAGCAGCTTACCGCAGGGATCCGAGCAGTACTTC.

Ten or more counts support this clonotype. This chain links TRBV5-6 with TRBJ2-7, with D possibly being TRBD2 (7 bases). Trimming took 5 bases from V and 6 from J, leaving 18 bases between them. The germline CDR1 and CDR2 sequences are SGHDT and YYEEEE. The length of the CDR3 is 14 residues. This CDR3 is CASRSWGGVGEQYF. The CDR3, as DNA: TGTGCCAGCAGATCCTGGGGGGGCGTGGGCGAGCAGTACTTC.

This clonotype has ten or more counts. This chain links TRBV24-1 with TRBJ1-6; D is ambiguous. The V end was cut by 5 bases, the J end by 5 bases, with 15 bases between. Germline V CDR1 and CDR2: KGHDR, SFDVKD. The CDR3 covers 16 residues. The DNA for the CDR3 is TGTGCCACCAGTGGCTTCAGGCAACGACATAATTCACCCCTCCACTTT. This sequence encodes CATSGFRQRHNSPLHF.

Many counts were recorded for this clonotype. V gene TRBV29-1 combines with J gene TRBJ1-2, with D perhaps matching TRBD1 (5 bases). Germline CDR1 SQVTM, CDR2 ANQGSEA. Trimming took off 3 bases at V and 2 bases at J, with 10 bases between the two ends. This CDR3 comprises 13 residues. CDR3 loop: CSVDTGWNYGYTF. The DNA of the CDR3 is TGCAGCGTTGATACAGGTTGGAACTATGGCTACACCTTC.

This clonotype has at least ten counts. The gene calls are TRBV15 and TRBJ1-5; weak D call: TRBD1 (6 bases). V gave up 4 bases and J gave up 4 bases, with 14 bases separating them. Germline values: CDR1 LNHNV, CDR2 YYDKDF (reference sequence). The CDR3 is made up of 15 amino acids. The CDR3 sequence: CATSTRGQGNQPQHF. CDR3 in DNA: TGTGCCACCAGCACCCGGGGGCAGGGGAATCAGCCCCAGCATTTT.

This clonotype was seen repeatedly, ten times or more. This chain links TRBV3-1 with TRBJ2-7, with 7 bases lining up with TRBD1. Looked up from germline, CDR1 is LGHDT and CDR2 is YNNKEL (reference sequence). The V and J ends lost 4 bases and 6 bases, in that order; junction bases with no gene match: 6. The CDR3 totals 13 residues. CDR3 sequence (DNA): TGTGCCAGCAGCCCCCGACAGGGCGGCGAGCAGTACTTC. Translation: CASSPRQGGEQYF.

This clonotype came up many times. The CDR3: CSARGGLSTSYEQYF. CDR3 nucleotide sequence: TGCAGTGCTAGAGGGGGACTATCGACCTCCTACGAGCAGTACTTC. The rearrangement links TRBV20-1 to TRBJ2-7, with 7 bases fitting TRBD2. CDR1 and CDR2 from the germline V gene are DFQATT and SNEGSKA (reference sequence). After removal of 1 base from V and 0 bases from J, the junction contained 6 bases not matched to a gene. CDR3 length equals 15 residues.

The sample holds many counts of this clonotype. The chain links TRBV20-1 to TRBJ2-5; D unclear. Germline assignment: CDR1 DFQATT and CDR2 SNEGSKA (reference sequence). V was shortened by 4 bases and J by 4 bases, with 13 bases between the two germline ends. The CDR3 has 13 residues. The CDR3 nucleotides are TGCAGTGCTAACGGCCCTGATGCAGAGACCCAGTACTTC. As protein: CSANGPDAETQYF.

This clonotype was recorded at least ten times. The J gene is TRBJ1-4, the V gene TRBV12-3 or TRBV12-4; D not certain. Trimming took 1 base from V and 7 from J, leaving 13 bases between them. CDR3 length: 15 amino acids. The CDR3 DNA sequence: TGTGCCAGCAGTTTAGTGGCAGGTCGCGGTGAAAAACTGTTTTTT. This encodes CASSLVAGRGEKLFF.

This clonotype occurred many times. A junction end diverges from the germline sequence, so it may reflect a read error. The rearrangement links TRBV5-1 to TRBJ1-5; 8 bases agree with TRBD1. Germline V gene sequence: CDR1 SGHRS, CDR2 YFSETQ. This CDR3 contains 14 residues. DNA for the CDR3: TGCGCCAGCAGCACGGGACAGGCCGATCAGCCCCAGAATTTT. It encodes CASSTGQADQPQNF.

The table lists this clonotype with many counts. The chain carries TRBV18 and TRBJ2-7, with D hard to call. Trimming removed 3 bases from V and 3 bases from J, with 0 bases in between. The CDR3 consists of 10 residues. Germline-derived CDR1 and CDR2 are KGHSH and LQKENI. The CDR3 loop reads CASSPYEQYF. The CDR3 bases are TGTGCCAGCTCACCCTACGAGCAGTACTTC.

A few counts support this clonotype. V usage is TRBV4-2 and J usage is TRBJ2-3; 10 bases fit TRBD2. The CDR3 runs 16 residues. Germline CDR1 LGHNA, CDR2 YNFKEQ. V gave up 1 base and J gave up 3 bases; unmatched junction bases: 4. The CDR3 bases are TGTGCCAGCAGCCAAGTATTACTAGCGGGGACAGATACGCAGTATTTT. Protein product: CASSQVLLAGTDTQYF.

This clonotype was recorded at least ten times. This chain joins TRBV6-6 and TRBJ1-1; no firm D call. The CDR3 sequence is 15 residues long. Germline assignment: CDR1 MNHNY and CDR2 SVGAGI (reference sequence). V was cut by 8 bases and J by 1 base, with 17 bases left in between. Here the CDR3 DNA reads TGTGCCAGCCACCGAGACATCTCTACGAACACTGAAGCTTTCTTT. Translating gives CASHRDISTNTEAFF.

This clonotype was found many times. The rearrangement uses TRBV5-5 and TRBJ2-1; 8 bases map to TRBD2. CDR1 SGHKS and CDR2 YYEKEE come from the germline V gene (reference sequence). Trimming took 4 bases from V and 5 from J; bases not matched to a gene: 8. The length of the CDR3 is 15 residues. This chain's CDR3 is CASSPGTRVNNEQFF. The CDR3 nucleotides read TGTGCCAGCAGCCCTGGGACTAGGGTAAACAATGAGCAGTTCTTC.

This clonotype was detected many times. The rearrangement links TRBV20-1 to TRBJ1-2, with a weak D call TRBD1 (5 bases). V dropped 3 bases and J dropped 1 base, with 18 bases sitting between them. From germline, CDR1 is DFQATT and CDR2 SNEGSKA (reference sequence). This CDR3 has 16 residues. The CDR3 DNA is TGCAGTGCTAGCGCTGGAAGAGGACATAATAACTATGGCTACACCTTC. Translating it yields CSASAGRGHNNYGYTF.

This clonotype was seen repeatedly, ten times or more. V is TRBV7-3 and J is TRBJ2-3; D assignment may be TRBD1 or TRBD2 (5 bases each). Trimming cost V 5 bases and J 6 bases, with 12 bases left between them. CDR1 SGHTA and CDR2 FQGTGA come from the germline V gene. This CDR3 is built from 13 residues. In nucleotides, the CDR3 is TGTGCCAGCAGCCGAGGGACGGGGGATACGCAGTATTTT. This sequence encodes CASSRGTGDTQYF.

This clonotype was seen only a few times. The chain employs TRBV5-5 and TRBJ1-3, with no clear D. There are 13 residues in the CDR3. V gave up 2 bases and J gave up 0 bases, with 3 bases separating them. Germline CDR1 SGHKS, CDR2 YYEKEE (reference sequence). DNA for the CDR3: TGTGCCAGCAGCTTTTCCTCTGGAAACACCATATATTTT. This sequence encodes CASSFSSGNTIYF. Drawing the rest from reference TRBV5-5 and TRBJ1-3, the complete variable domain is DAGVTQSPTHLIKTRGQQVTLRCSPISGHKSVSWYQQVLGQGPQFIFQYYEKEERGRGNFPDRFSARQFPNYSSELNVNALLLGDSALYLCASSFSSGNTIYFGEGSWLTVV.

The table lists this clonotype with many counts. This chain joins TRBV20-1 and TRBJ1-1; D is possibly TRBD1 (5 bases). The CDR3 consists of 14 residues. With 0 bases removed from V and 0 bases from J, the gap between germline ends came to 8 bases. Germline V gene sequence: CDR1 DFQATT, CDR2 SNEGSKA (reference sequence). The DNA of the CDR3 is TGCAGTGCTAGAGAAGCGACAGTGAACACTGAAGCTTTCTTT. Its translation is CSAREATVNTEAFF.

This clonotype was seen repeatedly, ten times or more. V is TRBV20-1 and J is TRBJ2-2; D ambiguous. Germline CDR1 is DFQATT and CDR2 is SNEGSKA (reference sequence). The V end lost 3 bases, the J end lost 3 bases, and 5 bases lay between the germline ends. This CDR3 is 12 amino acids long. Here the CDR3 DNA reads TGCAGTGCTAGTCCCGACACCGGGGAGCTGTTTTTT. Protein sequence: CSASPDTGELFF.

The gene calls are TRBV6-5 and TRBJ1-5; TRBD1 agrees at 7 bases. In germline, CDR1 is MNHEY, CDR2 SVGAGI. The CDR3 runs to 16 residues. V lost 6 bases and J lost 2; bases outside the gene matches: 10. The CDR3 DNA sequence: TGTGCCAGCAGCGCGGAGGGGGCGCGAGGCAATCAGCCCCAGCATTTT. Amino acids: CASSAEGARGNQPQHF.

This clonotype was detected a few times. This chain uses TRBV20-1 with TRBJ2-3; 7 bases map to TRBD2. The CDR3 consists of 14 residues. Trimming removed 0 bases from V and 2 bases from J; junction bases left unmatched: 2. Germline lookup yields CDR1 DFQATT and CDR2 SNEGSKA (reference sequence). CDR3 protein: CSAREGTNTDTQYF. The CDR3 nucleotides are TGCAGTGCTAGAGAGGGGACTAACACAGATACGCAGTATTTT.